The rows below give T cell receptor beta chains drawn from one sample of a study of T-cell reconstitution after alpha-beta-depleted transplantation in children. TCRdb called the PCR reads again in MiXCR, with one record for every CDR3 protein. The repertoire holds about 600,000 distinct CDR3 sequences, with 10% as singletons. Sequences were derived from PBMCs from the stem cell graft donor, sampled from the stem cell graft. The receptor set was obtained from a human donor who donated a stem cell graft to a child with acute myeloid leukemia. CDR3s include the opening cysteine and the closing phenylalanine or tryptophan. A D gene is named only where the DNA matches it firmly. Clone sizes are given selectively: once, few, many, or a class where the clone is expanded.

TRBV20-1	TRBJ2-2	.	few	CSASNPTAARTGELFF	TGCAGTGCCTCAAACCCGACGGCAGCTAGAACCGGGGAGCTGTTTTTT
TRBV29-1	TRBJ2-7	.	many	CSVRVEGFYEQYF	TGCAGCGTCCGTGTCGAAGGGTTCTACGAGCAGTACTTC
TRBV7-7	TRBJ2-1	TRBD1	.	CASSPYRAGQGSNEQFF	TGTGCTAGCAGCCCCTATCGCGCGGGACAGGGATCAAATGAGCAGTTCTTC
TRBV7-9	TRBJ2-7	TRBD2	.	CASSSIWTSGSYEQYF	TGTGCCAGCAGCTCCATTTGGACTAGCGGCTCCTACGAGCAGTACTTC
TRBV7-2	TRBJ2-2	TRBD2	.	CASSLLGLAGAGELFF	TGTGCCAGCAGCTTATTAGGGCTAGCGGGAGCCGGGGAGCTGTTTTTT
TRBV7-9	TRBJ1-2	TRBD1	.	CASSLGLRDRVGGYTF	TGTGCCAGCAGCTTAGGGTTGCGGGACAGGGTTGGAGGCTACACCTTC
TRBV20-1	TRBJ1-1	.	.	CSAFDRQGGTEAFF	TGCAGTGCTTTTGACCGGCAGGGCGGCACTGAAGCTTTCTTT
TRBV9	TRBJ2-5	TRBD2	few	CASSVIAGGGSETQYF	TGTGCCAGCAGCGTAATCGCCGGGGGGGGCTCGGAGACCCAGTACTTC
TRBV30	TRBJ1-5	TRBD1	many	CAWSARTGGNQPQHF	TGTGCCTGGAGCGCTCGGACAGGGGGTAATCAGCCCCAGCATTTT
TRBV2	TRBJ1-5	TRBD1	many	CASSTQGGEQPQHF	TGTGCCAGCAGTACTCAGGGGGGGGAGCAGCCCCAGCATTTT
TRBV7-2	TRBJ1-1	.	few	CASSLLRVNTEAFF	TGTGCCAGCAGCTTGCTAAGGGTGAACACTGAAGCTTTCTTT
TRBV3-1	TRBJ2-1	.	.	CASSQARFYNEQFF	TGTGCCAGCAGCCAAGCCAGGTTCTACAATGAGCAGTTCTTC
TRBV7-2	TRBJ2-3	.	few	CASSLEAAKIDTQYF	TGTGCCAGCAGCTTAGAGGCCGCCAAAATAGATACGCAGTATTTT
TRBV14	TRBJ1-4	.	.	CASSHRPGHNEKLFF	TGTGCCAGCAGCCACCGTCCAGGCCATAATGAAAAACTGTTTTTT
TRBV7-2	TRBJ1-5	.	.	CASSLADRFNQPQHF	TGTGCCAGCAGCTTAGCCGACAGGTTCAATCAGCCCCAGCATTTT
TRBV18	TRBJ2-2	.	few	CASSQLNTGELFF	TGTGCCAGCTCGCAACTTAACACCGGGGAGCTGTTTTTT
TRBV5-4	TRBJ2-3	.	many	CASSLGSVSSTDTQYF	TGTGCCAGCAGCTTGGGCAGCGTATCTAGCACAGATACGCAGTATTTT
TRBV20-1	TRBJ1-6	.	many	CSARTGSSPLHF	TGCAGTGCTAGAACGGGGAGTTCACCCCTCCACTTT
TRBV20-1	TRBJ2-1	TRBD2	many	CSARDLSGRGGNEQFF	TGCAGTGCTAGAGATCTGAGCGGGAGGGGTGGCAATGAGCAGTTCTTC
TRBV6-2/TRBV6-3	TRBJ2-7	TRBD2	few	CASSYRGSTSGRYEQYF	TGTGCCAGCAGTTACCGGGGTTCGACTAGCGGGAGGTACGAGCAGTACTTC
TRBV24-1	TRBJ1-1	.	few	CATSKSGNTEAFF	TGTGCCACCAGTAAGTCCGGGAACACTGAAGCTTTCTTT
TRBV7-2	TRBJ1-2	.	.	CASSLDGANYGYTF	TGTGCCAGCAGCTTGGACGGGGCTAACTATGGCTACACCTTC
TRBV12-3/TRBV12-4	TRBJ1-1	.	few	CASSLGEAMNTEAFF	TGTGCCAGCAGTTTAGGCGAGGCCATGAACACTGAAGCTTTCTTT
TRBV5-1	TRBJ2-3	TRBD2	many	CASSFLTSGSADTQYF	TGCGCCAGCAGCTTCTTGACTAGCGGCTCGGCAGATACGCAGTATTTT
TRBV5-6	TRBJ2-5	.	.	CASSAGKLETQYF	TGTGCCAGCAGCGCCGGGAAGCTAGAGACCCAGTACTTC
TRBV28	TRBJ2-7	.	.	CASSSSDRTYEQYF	TGTGCCAGCAGTTCGAGCGATCGGACCTACGAGCAGTACTTC
TRBV6-2/TRBV6-3	TRBJ2-5	.	few	CASSFLGSQETQYF	TGTGCCAGCAGTTTCCTTGGGAGTCAAGAGACCCAGTACTTC
TRBV7-8	TRBJ1-4	.	few	CASSFRPPTLGGEKLFF	TGTGCCAGCAGCTTTAGACCTCCTACCTTGGGGGGTGAAAAACTGTTTTTT
TRBV28	TRBJ1-5	TRBD1	many	CASSDRAIQPQHF	TGTGCCAGCTCAGACAGGGCGATTCAGCCCCAGCATTTT
TRBV6-1	TRBJ1-5	.	many	CASRDRNRNQPQHF	TGTGCCAGCAGAGACAGGAACCGAAATCAGCCCCAGCATTTT
TRBV20-1	TRBJ2-5	TRBD2	many	CSGLGTSQETQYF	TGCAGTGGGCTTGGGACTAGCCAAGAGACCCAGTACTTC
TRBV6-2/TRBV6-3	TRBJ1-1	.	many	CASTRDTEAFF	TGTGCCAGCACCAGGGACACCGAAGCTTTCTTT
TRBV28	TRBJ2-1	TRBD2	few	CASSSMTSGSSYNEQFF	TGTGCCAGCAGTTCGATGACTAGCGGGAGCTCCTACAATGAGCAGTTCTTC
TRBV20-1	TRBJ2-3	.	.	CSAGATGSAQYPPDTQYF	TGCAGTGCTGGGGCCACTGGTAGCGCACAGTATCCACCAGATACGCAGTATTTT
TRBV7-9	TRBJ2-7	.	many	CASSGFSYEQYF	TGTGCCAGCAGCGGGTTCTCCTACGAGCAGTACTTC
TRBV6-6	TRBJ1-2	.	.	CASSYGTRDVGTF	TGTGCCAGCAGTTACGGGACGCGGGACGTGGGAACCTTC
TRBV2	TRBJ2-3	.	.	CASSDGPLTQYF	TGTGCCAGCAGTGACGGCCCGCTTACGCAGTATTTT
TRBV24-1	TRBJ2-1	TRBD2	many	CATSEWTSGGSNEQFF	TGTGCCACCAGTGAGTGGACTAGCGGAGGGTCAAATGAGCAGTTCTTC
TRBV29-1	TRBJ2-5	TRBD2	.	CSVVTSGRGETQYF	TGCAGCGTTGTCACCAGCGGGAGAGGAGAGACCCAGTACTTC
TRBV2	TRBJ2-3	.	many	CASSEQRTSTDTQYF	TGTGCCAGCAGTGAACAGCGTACTAGCACAGATACGCAGTATTTT
TRBV11-2	TRBJ2-1	TRBD2	few	CASSLMASGRQEQFF	TGTGCCAGCAGCTTAATGGCTAGCGGGAGACAGGAGCAGTTCTTC
TRBV30	TRBJ2-7	.	.	CAWSLVGGWEQYF	TGTGCCTGGAGTTTGGTCGGCGGGTGGGAGCAGTACTTC
TRBV4-1	TRBJ1-1	TRBD1	few	CASSQDRTGFTEAFF	TGCGCCAGCAGCCAAGATCGGACAGGGTTCACTGAAGCTTTCTTT
TRBV14	TRBJ2-5	.	many	CASSLPGTSNTAQYF	TGTGCCAGCAGCCTTCCCGGCACATCCAATACGGCCCAGTACTTC
TRBV7-3	TRBJ2-7	.	.	CASSLIVVVGFYEQYF	TGTGCCAGCAGCTTAATAGTAGTTGTGGGATTCTACGAGCAGTACTTC
TRBV11-2	TRBJ2-5	.	.	CASSSGLRETQYF	TGTGCCAGCAGCTCGGGACTCAGGGAGACCCAGTACTTC
TRBV10-3	TRBJ2-7	TRBD2	many	CAISEVSSGSTYEQYF	TGTGCCATCAGTGAGGTATCTAGCGGGAGTACCTACGAGCAGTACTTC
TRBV12-3/TRBV12-4	TRBJ2-7	TRBD1	few	CASSPGQGQSYEQYF	TGTGCCAGCAGTCCAGGACAGGGGCAATCCTACGAGCAGTACTTC
TRBV29-1	TRBJ2-3	.	many	CSVLRGGGHVGDTQYF	TGCAGCGTCCTTAGGGGCGGAGGACATGTGGGGGATACGCAGTATTTT
TRBV5-1	TRBJ2-1	.	few	CASSLIPAYYNEQFF	TGCGCCAGCAGCTTGATACCCGCGTACTACAATGAGCAGTTCTTC
TRBV25-1	TRBJ2-3	TRBD2	many	CASRALGRSGISDTQYF	TGTGCCAGCAGGGCCCTTGGGCGTAGCGGGATCTCAGATACGCAGTATTTT
TRBV28	TRBJ2-1	TRBD1	.	CASSSGTRGGSGQFF	TGTGCCAGCAGTTCCGGCACCCGAGGGGGCTCGGGGCAGTTCTTC
TRBV29-1	TRBJ2-3	.	many	CSSLPQSTDTQYF	TGCAGCTCCCTACCGCAAAGCACAGATACGCAGTATTTT
TRBV15	TRBJ1-6	.	.	CATSPPGLNNSPLHF	TGTGCCACCAGCCCACCGGGACTTAATAATTCACCCCTCCACTTT
TRBV29-1	TRBJ2-1	TRBD1	many	CSVEVQGAIPHEQFF	TGCAGCGTTGAAGTACAGGGGGCCATTCCCCATGAGCAGTTCTTC
TRBV5-1	TRBJ2-7	TRBD2	few	CASSLAASGNYEQYF	TGCGCCAGCAGCTTGGCCGCTAGCGGGAACTACGAGCAGTACTTC
TRBV5-1	TRBJ1-2	.	many	CASSLDGNGYTF	TGCGCCAGCAGCTTGGATGGGAATGGCTACACCTTC
TRBV20-1	TRBJ2-1	.	.	CSAQRGSAYNEQFF	TGCAGTGCCCAACGCGGCTCCGCCTACAATGAGCAGTTCTTC